The clone carrying this T cell receptor (beta chain) has a count of ten or more. Its target is not known. From germline, CDR1 is LNHDA and CDR2 SQIVND (reference sequence). The CDR3 extends over 13 amino acids. V was shortened by 4 bases and J by 3 bases, with 7 bases between the two germline ends. The data originate from a study of T cells in Graves' hyperthyroidism and ophthalmopathy. A patient was excluded if there was uncontrolled infection, other autoimmune disease, pregnancy or lactation. Each diagnosis was grounded in clinical symptoms, serum thyroxine and TRAb, thyroid ultrasound, and orbital computed tomography. Study-wide results and caveats: Progression to ophthalmopathy was predicted a median of 6.5 months early.

TCR beta CDR3 region amplification was performed from RNA transcripts. The study used the HTBI primer set for a first-round RT-PCR of the TCR CDR3. TCRdb reprocessed the multiplex PCR reads with MiXCR, giving one entry per CDR3 protein. The sample holds 500,000 to 600,000 distinct CDR3 sequences, 46% seen once. Sequenced material: peripheral blood or thyroid tissue (not recorded which). The receptor comes from an adult woman with Graves' disease, either hyperthyroidism or ophthalmopathy (not recorded which). The gene calls are TRBV19 and TRBJ1-5, with D unresolved. The DNA of the CDR3 is TGTGCCAGTAGTAACGGCGCCAATCAGCCCCAGCATTTT. Amino acid sequence: CASSNGANQPQHF. The full variable domain, completed using reference TRBV19 and TRBJ1-5, is DGGITQSPKYLFRKEGQNVTLSCEQNLNHDAMYWYRQDPGQGLRLIYYSQIVNDFQKGDIAEGYSVSREKKESFPLTVTSAQKNPTAFYLCASSNGANQPQHFGDGTRLSIL.